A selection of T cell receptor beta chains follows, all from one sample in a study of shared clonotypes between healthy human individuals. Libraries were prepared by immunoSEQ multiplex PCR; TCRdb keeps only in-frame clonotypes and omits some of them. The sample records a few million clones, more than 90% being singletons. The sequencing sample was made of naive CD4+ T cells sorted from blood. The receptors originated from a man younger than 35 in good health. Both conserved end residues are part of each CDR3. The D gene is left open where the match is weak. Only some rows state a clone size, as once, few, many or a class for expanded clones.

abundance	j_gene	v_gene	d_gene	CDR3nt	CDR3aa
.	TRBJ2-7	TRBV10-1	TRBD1	TGCGCCAGCAGTGAAGACAGGGGCTACGAGCAGTACTTC	CASSEDRGYEQYF
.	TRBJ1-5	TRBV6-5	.	TGTGCCAGCAGGGGGCCCAATGGGAATCAGCCCCAGCATTTT	CASRGPNGNQPQHF
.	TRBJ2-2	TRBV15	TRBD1	TGTGCCACCAGCAGAGATTTAGGGGGCGCGGGCGGGGAGCTGTTTTTT	CATSRDLGGAGGELFF
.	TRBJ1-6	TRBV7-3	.	TGTGCCAGCAGCTTAGGATTTTTTAATTCACCCCTCCACTTT	CASSLGFFNSPLHF
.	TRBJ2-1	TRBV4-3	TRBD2	TGCGCCAGCAGCCAAAAGCGGCCTCTAGCGGGAGTTTACAATGAGCAGTTCTTC	CASSQKRPLAGVYNEQFF
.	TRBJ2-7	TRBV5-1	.	TGCGCCAGCAGCTTGGTGGCAGGGGAAATTTTTATTACAGCCTACGAGCAGTACTTC	CASSLVAGEIFITAYEQYF
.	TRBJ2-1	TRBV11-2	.	TGTGCCAGCAGCTTAGATCAGGTGGGAGAGCAGTTCTTC	CASSLDQVGEQFF
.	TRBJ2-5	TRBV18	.	TGTGCCAGCTCACCAGGACGAGAGACCCAGTACTTC	CASSPGRETQYF
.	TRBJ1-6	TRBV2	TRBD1	TGTGCCAGCAGTCAAGGGGGACAGGGGAATTCACCCCTCCACTTT	CASSQGGQGNSPLHF
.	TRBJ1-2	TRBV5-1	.	TGCGCCAGCAGCTTAGGCCAGTCATATGGCTACACCTTC	CASSLGQSYGYTF
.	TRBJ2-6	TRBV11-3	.	TGTGCCAGCAGCCTTGACACCTCTGGGGCCAACGTCCTGACTTTC	CASSLDTSGANVLTF
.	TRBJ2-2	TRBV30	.	TGTGCCTGGAGTGACCCTGGCGGACCGAACACCGGGGAGCTGTTTTTT	CAWSDPGGPNTGELFF
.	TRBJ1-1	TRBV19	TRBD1	TGTGCCAGTAGTTCGAATGCCCCAGGGGGCTCCCCGGGAGCTTTCTTT	CASSSNAPGGSPGAFF
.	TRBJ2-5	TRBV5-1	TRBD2	TGCGCCAGCAGCTGGACTAGCGGTATTGAGACCCAGTACTTC	CASSWTSGIETQYF
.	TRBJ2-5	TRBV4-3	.	TGCGCCAGCAGCCAAAACTGGGGAGAGACCCAGTACTTC	CASSQNWGETQYF
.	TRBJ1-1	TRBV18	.	TGTGCCAGCTCACCTTTCGGAAACACTGAAGCTTTCTTT	CASSPFGNTEAFF
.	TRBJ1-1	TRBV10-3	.	TGTGCCATCAGTTCGGTCGAGGTGGAAGCTTTCTTT	CAISSVEVEAFF
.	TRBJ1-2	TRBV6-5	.	TGTGCCAGCAGTCCGGGGGGGTACTATGGCTACACCTTC	CASSPGGYYGYTF
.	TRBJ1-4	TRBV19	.	TGTGCCAGTAGTACAATGCTTACAGGGCTCGGGAATGAAAAACTGTTTTTT	CASSTMLTGLGNEKLFF
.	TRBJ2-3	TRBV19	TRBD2	TGTGCCAGTAGTATCCTCGCAACTAGCGGGGCAAGAGATACGCAGTATTTT	CASSILATSGARDTQYF
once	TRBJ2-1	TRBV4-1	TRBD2	TGCGCCAGCAGCCATATGGGACTAGCGGGGGAGGGTGCAGTCAATGAGCAGTTCTTC	CASSHMGLAGEGAVNEQFF
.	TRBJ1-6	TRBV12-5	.	TGTGCTAGTGGTTTGGTCGGGGGCGGGTGTAATTCACCCCTCCACTTT	CASGLVGGGCNSPLHF
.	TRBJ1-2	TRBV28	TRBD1	TGTGCCAGCAGTTTCGGGGACAGGGGCTCTGGCTACACCTTC	CASSFGDRGSGYTF
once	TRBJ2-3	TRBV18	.	TGTGCCAGCTCACCCTTCCCAGATACGCAGTATTTT	CASSPFPDTQYF
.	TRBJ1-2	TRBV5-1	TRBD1	TGCGCCAGCAGCCCGGGGACAGGTCAGTGGAGCGGCTACACCTTC	CASSPGTGQWSGYTF
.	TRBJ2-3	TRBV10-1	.	TGCGCCAGCAGCGACGTTGGTGACACAGATACGCAGTATTTT	CASSDVGDTDTQYF
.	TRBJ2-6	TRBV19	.	TGTGCCAGTAGTACAGGAAAGAGCTCTGGGGCCAACGTCCTGACTTTC	CASSTGKSSGANVLTF
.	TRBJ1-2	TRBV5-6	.	TGTGCCAGCAGCTTGGCGGAGAGAGGTTATGGCTACACCTTC	CASSLAERGYGYTF
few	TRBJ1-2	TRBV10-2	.	TGCGCCAGCAGTGAGACCGGACTGGGGGGTCGCTATGGCTACACCTTC	CASSETGLGGRYGYTF
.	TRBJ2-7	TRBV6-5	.	TGTGCCAGCAGTAGCACGTACGAGCAGTACTTC	CASSSTYEQYF
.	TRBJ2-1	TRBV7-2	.	TGTGCCAGCAGCTTAGCGGGTGTTCCCGGGTACAATGAGCAGTTCTTC	CASSLAGVPGYNEQFF
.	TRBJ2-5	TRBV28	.	TGTGCCAGCAGTTTTACCGGGGGAGAGACCCAGTACTTC	CASSFTGGETQYF
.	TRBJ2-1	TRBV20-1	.	TGCAGTGCTAGTGTCAATGAGCAGTTCTTC	CSASVNEQFF
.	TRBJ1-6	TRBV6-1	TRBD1	TGTGCCAGCACCTTTGAGGGACAGCCCAATTCACCCCTCCACTTT	CASTFEGQPNSPLHF
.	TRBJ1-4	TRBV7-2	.	TGTGCCAGCAGCTACGCCGGGGGGGGAAATGAAAAACTGTTTTTT	CASSYAGGGNEKLFF
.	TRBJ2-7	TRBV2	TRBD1	TGTGCCAGCAGAGAACCCGGGACAGGAACCGAGCAGTACTTC	CASREPGTGTEQYF
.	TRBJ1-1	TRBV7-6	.	TGTGCCAGCAGCTTAGAACAGGGGAACACTGAAGCTTTCTTT	CASSLEQGNTEAFF
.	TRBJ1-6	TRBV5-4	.	TGTGCCAGCAAAACGATGAGTTCACCCCTCCACTTT	CASKTMSSPLHF
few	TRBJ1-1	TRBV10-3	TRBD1	TGTGCCATCAGTAGACAGGGGGCAGGCACTGAAGCTTTCTTT	CAISRQGAGTEAFF
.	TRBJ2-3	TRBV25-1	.	TGTGCCAGCAGGCCCACCCTTTTTCAGGAAGATACGCAGTATTTT	CASRPTLFQEDTQYF
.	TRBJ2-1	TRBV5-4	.	TGTGCCAGCAGCTTGGTGGCTAGTACGTACAATGAGCAGTTCTTC	CASSLVASTYNEQFF
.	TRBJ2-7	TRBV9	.	TGTGCCAGCAGCGGGGTCCCTTCCTACGAGCAGTACTTC	CASSGVPSYEQYF
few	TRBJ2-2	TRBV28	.	TGTGCCAGCAGTGTCACAGGTTACACCGGGGAGCTGTTTTTT	CASSVTGYTGELFF
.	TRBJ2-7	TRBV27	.	TGTGCCAGCAGTTTTCAGGGGATCTACGAGCAGTACTTC	CASSFQGIYEQYF
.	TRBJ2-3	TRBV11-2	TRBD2	TGTGCCAGCAGCTTGGGACTAGCGGGAGGGGGAGATACGCAGTATTTT	CASSLGLAGGGDTQYF